This T cell receptor beta chain derives from a study of T-cell memory formation after mild COVID-19 (dated by TCRdb to the early 2020s). Concerning the study at large: TCR sequence clusters from the two donors were found to be largely donor specific. In a couple of donors, T-cell clones that expanded and contracted after mild COVID-19 were tracked by sequencing TCRalpha and TCRbeta repertoires over time. The cohort was made up of two young adult volunteers, one female and one male, who were previously healthy.

PBMCs were isolated by Ficoll-Paque density gradient centrifugation. Many counts were recorded for this clonotype. There is no known antigen for this receptor. No base quality information exists; no much larger clone differs at one position. The CDR3 holds 17 amino acids from the cysteine to the phenylalanine. CDR3 DNA only is kept here, 51 bases in frame from base 1. Trimming takes 1 base from V and 0 bases from J, and the germline ends sit 15 bases apart. From a lookup of the germline V gene, CDR1 and CDR2 are SGHTA and FQGNSA. Sequencer: Illumina NovaSeq 6000. TCRalpha and TCRbeta cDNA libraries were constructed by 5'RACE with constant-segment primers, with sample barcodes and unique molecular identifiers being introduced. Trizol reagent was used to extract RNA from every sample. The libraries were amplified in two PCR steps, and the second step added a second sample barcode and Illumina TruSeq adapters. The libraries were sequenced on an Illumina NovaSeq using 2 x 150 bp paired-end reads. On the authors' methods: Reads were demultiplexed and collapsed into UMI-guided consensus sequences with migec v1.2.7. Using mixcr v2.1.11, UMI consensuses were aligned to TRA and TRB V and J templates and then assembled into clonotypes. A clonotype was counted as expanded or contracted only if both edgeR and NoisET called the change significant, with noise models trained on biological replicates. For edgeR calls, a false discovery rate-adjusted p below 0.01 and a log2 fold-change threshold of 1 were applied. As an exploratory analysis of dynamics, max-normalized trajectories of the 1000 most abundant clonotypes were examined with PCA combined with hierarchical clustering. Separately sequenced CD4+ and CD8+ repertoires were used to assign the CD4 or CD8 phenotype of responding clones. TCRdb reran the public reads through fastp at Q25 and MiXCR, keeping productive beta chains. Rows with one shared CDR3 protein collapse into an entry with the most common genes and DNA. TCRdb's processing, not the study's, gives the V and J calls here. In this sample the table shows under 350,000 distinct CDR3 sequences, roughly 15% of which occur a single time. In total, the top ten clones hold roughly 20% of the sample.

Here is what the overall study found, with its caveats: The study included only a couple of mild cases, and larger cohorts that include severe cases with pre-infection samples were judged to be necessary. SARS-CoV-2 specificity of the second-wave clones peaking on day 37 was not confirmed. Contracting CD4+ clones appeared mostly in the CM and EM memory subsets, whereas CD8+ clones were enriched in EMRA. The detection of some responding clones in pre-infection memory suggests that pre-existing cross-reactive memory T cells joined the SARS-CoV-2 response. Clones contracting from day 15 to 85 had balanced CD4/CD8 phenotypes, while a second wave expanding from day 15 to 37 was biased towards CD4+.

The origin of this receptor is a man aged 18 to 30 who had mild COVID-19 (a few samples of this study predate the infection). The sample titles of this study are shuffled in the database, so cell type and time point are left out; the donor was told from shared clones. Source material: PBMCs or a T cell subset sorted from them (not recorded which). The rearrangement combines TRBV7-2 with TRBJ1-2, with TRBD1 perhaps the D gene, on 6 matching bases. The DNA sequence is TGTGCCAGCAGCTTAGAAGGGCCAGGGGCCTCTAACTATGGCTACACCTTC. The translation is CASSLEGPGASNYGYTF.